This TCR beta chain originates from a study of blood T cell repertoires in COVID-19. In the study overall: From T cells, B-cell-depleted T cells, or PBMCs came the material, which was cDNA or gDNA.

This CDR3 has 15 amino acids. The V and J ends lost 1 base and 7 bases, in that order; junction bases with no gene match: 7. Per the germline V gene, CDR1 is SGHDN and CDR2 is FVKESK. Some clones are missing from TCRdb's copy, which holds only in-frame ones; the method was immunoSEQ multiplex PCR. The sample consists of more than 100,000 clones, under 90% of them appearing once. This rearrangement joins TRBV14 to TRBJ2-1, with 7 bases lining up with TRBD1. Material: peripheral blood. The TCR originated in an older woman with active or convalescent COVID-19. CDR3 sequence reads: CASSQGAGGRNEQFF. CDR3 bases: TGTGCCAGCAGCCAAGGTGCAGGGGGTAGAAATGAGCAGTTCTTC.